This T cell receptor (beta chain) was profiled in a study of cytomegalovirus exposure and HLA in healthy donors. The wider study: In a later analysis, the roughly 110 validation repertoires were reported to have used the same platform as the approximately 700 first-cohort repertoires. Overall study results and limits: High specificity and sensitivity for cytomegalovirus status were reported for the classifier. In a later analysis, first-cohort TCR clusters were found to tend to co-occur in the roughly 120 validation repertoires. Most TCRs appeared rarely, but some public TCRs recurred in many donors.

Per the germline V gene, CDR1 is SGHDT and CDR2 is YYEEEE. The CDR3 contains 17 residues. The J segment lost 2 bases and the V segment lost 4 bases, leaving 4 bases of the junction unmatched. Clones were sequenced by immunoSEQ multiplex PCR, and TCRdb holds only the in-frame ones, with some missing. The table includes roughly 180,000 clones, more than 75% detected once. About this clone: Antigen: not known.

The sequence came from a man younger than 40 in good health and CMV-seropositive. This chain joins TRBV5-6 and TRBJ2-3, with TRBD2 identical over 16 bases. Input material: PBMCs. The CDR3 DNA reads as TGTGCCAGCAGCCTGGGACTAGCGGGGGGGTTCACAGATACGCAGTATTTT. Protein product: CASSLGLAGGFTDTQYF.